This TCR beta chain was sequenced for a study of blood T cell repertoires in COVID-19. Across the whole study: PBMCs, B-cell-depleted T cells, or T cells provided the cDNA or gDNA that made up the material.

The ends were cut back, 6 bases at V and 5 bases at J, with 15 bases in the middle. This CDR3 has 14 residues. CDR1 and CDR2 from the germline V gene are MDHEN and SYDVKM. Per the study methods: The assay estimated nucleated cells by amplifying reference gene primers. Some clones are missing from TCRdb's copy, which holds only in-frame ones; the method was immunoSEQ multiplex PCR. The V and J calls and clone size were taken over from that table, and D and trimming were inferred from the DNA. Altogether 250,000 or so clones are present, about 83% being singletons, with the ten largest covering more than 5%.

Source material: peripheral blood. V is TRBV28 and J is TRBJ2-3; no definite D call. This clonotype originated in a human donor in a cohort sampled during active COVID-19. DNA of the CDR3: TGTGCCAGCAGCCTCCCCATATCAGGAGATACGCAGTATTTT. Amino acids: CASSLPISGDTQYF.